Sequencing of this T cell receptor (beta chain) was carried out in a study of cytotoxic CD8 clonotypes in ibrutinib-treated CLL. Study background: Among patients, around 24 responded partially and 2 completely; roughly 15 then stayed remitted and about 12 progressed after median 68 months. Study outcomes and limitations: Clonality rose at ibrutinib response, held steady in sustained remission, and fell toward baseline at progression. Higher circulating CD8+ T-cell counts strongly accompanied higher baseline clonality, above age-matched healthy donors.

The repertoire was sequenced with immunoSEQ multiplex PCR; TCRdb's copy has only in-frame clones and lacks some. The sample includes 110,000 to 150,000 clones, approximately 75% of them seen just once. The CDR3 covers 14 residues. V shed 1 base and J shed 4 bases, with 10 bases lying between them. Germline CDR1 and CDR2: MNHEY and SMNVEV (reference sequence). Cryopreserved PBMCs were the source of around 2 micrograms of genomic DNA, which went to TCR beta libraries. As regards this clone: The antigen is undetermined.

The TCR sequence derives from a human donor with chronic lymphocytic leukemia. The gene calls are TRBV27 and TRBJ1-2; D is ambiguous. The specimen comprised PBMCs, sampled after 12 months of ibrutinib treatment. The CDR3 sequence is CASSLLAGSYGYTF. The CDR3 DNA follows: TGTGCCAGCAGTTTATTGGCAGGAAGCTATGGCTACACCTTC.